The present TCR beta chain was sequenced within a study of T cells in Graves' hyperthyroidism and ophthalmopathy. Findings and limits, study-wide: The model made its ophthalmopathy prediction, and onset followed a median around six months later.

It was uncontrolled infection, other autoimmune disease, pregnancy or lactation that excluded patients. Amplification targeted TCR beta CDR3 regions from RNA transcripts. The TCR CDR3 first-round RT-PCR relied on the HTBI primer set. TCRdb independently ran MiXCR on the multiplex PCR reads; one entry per CDR3 protein. The repertoire holds nearly 600,000 distinct CDR3 sequences, with about 15% as singletons. Trimming at V came to 0 bases and at J to 6 bases, leaving 9 bases not matched to a gene. The length of the CDR3 is 17 residues. Looked up from germline, CDR1 is ENHRY and CDR2 is SYGVKD. In this sample, this clonotype turned up many times. The target antigen is unknown.

Sequencing used blood. This rearrangement joins TRBV10-3 to TRBJ2-3; 10 bases map to TRBD2. The TCR sequence derives from a woman younger than 45 with Graves' hyperthyroidism that later progressed to Graves' ophthalmopathy. CDR3 DNA sequence: TGTGCCATCAGTGAGTCGGGAGTAGCGGGAGGATCGGATACGCAGTATTTT. This gives the protein CAISESGVAGGSDTQYF.